This entry features one TCR beta chain sequence. Antigen unknown. This specimen belongs to a study of immune cell composition in non-small cell lung cancer. Sequencing used immunoSEQ multiplex PCR; TCRdb keeps in-frame clones, though not all of them. The table shows 4,000 to 5,000 clones, with roughly 74% occurring only once. CDR1 is MNHNY and CDR2 is SVGAGI in the germline V gene (reference sequence). Trimming took 7 bases from V and 4 from J; bases not matched to a gene: 6. This CDR3 contains 15 residues. Findings of the study overall: Clones >0.5% enriched in tumour were rarer in adenocarcinoma (around 35%) than squamous (roughly 75%). Tumour-reactive clones were not shown to match dominant in vivo tumour clones.

Source material: lung tumor tissue. The sequence was collected from a human donor with non-small cell lung cancer. This chain links TRBV6-6 with TRBJ2-2, with 10 bases aligning to TRBD1. CDR3 loop: CASNLWTGGTGELFF. The CDR3, as DNA: TGTGCCAGCAACCTATGGACAGGGGGCACCGGGGAGCTGTTTTTT.